A single sample gave rise to the 20 T cell receptor beta chains below, sequenced in a study of cytomegalovirus exposure and HLA in healthy donors. Primers for the PCR totalled 60 Vbeta and 13 Jbeta. Profiling relied on immunoSEQ multiplex PCR, and the TCRdb table lists in-frame clones only, not all of them. This repertoire shows 120,000 or so clones, roughly 80% found once; its top ten account for over 15%. The sequenced sample was PBMCs. The receptors were gathered from a young man in good health and CMV-seropositive.

V gene TRBV2 combines with J gene TRBJ2-7; the D gene is possibly TRBD2 (5 bases). The V end was cut by 6 bases, the J end by 2 bases, with 14 bases between. Germline CDR1 reads SNHLY; CDR2 reads FYNNEI. The CDR3 is 14 residues long. The CDR3 loop reads CASREDSITYEQYF. The CDR3 DNA follows: TGTGCCAGCAGAGAGGACTCAATAACCTACGAGCAGTACTTC. Using reference TRBV2 and TRBJ2-7 for the parts outside the CDR3, the full variable domain is EPEVTQTPSHQVTQMGQEVILRCVPISNHLYFYWYRQILGQKVEFLVSFYNNEISEKSEIFDDQFSVERPDGSNFTLKIRSTKLEDSAMYFCASREDSITYEQYFGPGTRLTVT.

The chain has TRBV9 and TRBJ2-5; TRBD2 matches at 9 bases. The CDR3 runs to 14 residues. Germline lookup yields CDR1 SGDLS and CDR2 YYNGEE. V lost 0 bases and J lost 4; bases outside the gene matches: 1. CDR3 bases: TGTGCCAGCAGCGTAGTTAGCGGGGGAGAGACCCAGTACTTC. Its translation is CASSVVSGGETQYF.

This rearrangement joins TRBV5-1 to TRBJ2-5; 9 bases are a match to TRBD2. The length of the CDR3 is 17 residues. V was clipped by 0 bases and J by 1 base; unmatched bases: 7. Germline V gives CDR1 SGHRS, CDR2 YFSETQ. CDR3 protein: CASSLGVSGSTQETQYF. The DNA of the CDR3 is TGCGCCAGCAGCTTGGGGGTTAGCGGGAGCACCCAAGAGACCCAGTACTTC.

Here the CDR3 DNA reads TGCGCCAGCAGTGAGTCAGGTAGCGGGGCGCAAGAGACCCAGTACTTC. Translating gives CASSESGSGAQETQYF. The chain couples TRBV10-1 to TRBJ2-5; 8 nucleotides agree with TRBD2. There are 16 residues in the CDR3. CDR1 and CDR2 from the germline V gene are WNHNN and SYGVQD (reference sequence). J gave up 2 bases and V 0 bases, and 5 bases lay outside the gene matches.

The gene calls are TRBV28 and TRBJ1-1; no clear D gene. V lost 7 bases, J lost 7 bases, and 16 bases lay in between. The CDR3 is 13 residues long. Germline V gives CDR1 MDHEN, CDR2 SYDVKM. This CDR3 is CASNALGRYEAFF. For the CDR3, the DNA is TGTGCCAGCAATGCACTGGGCCGCTATGAAGCTTTCTTT.

V gene TRBV15 combines with J gene TRBJ2-2; D is possibly TRBD2 (6 bases). Trimming cost V 2 bases and J 0 bases, with 10 bases left between them. The CDR3 consists of 16 residues. CDR1 LNHNV and CDR2 YYDKDF come from the germline V gene (reference sequence). The CDR3 loop reads CATSRRDSSNTGELFF. In DNA form, the CDR3 reads TGTGCCACCAGCAGACGGGACTCCTCGAACACCGGGGAGCTGTTTTTT.

This chain connects TRBV5-5 to TRBJ1-6; perhaps TRBD1 as D (6 bases). The V end lost 4 bases, the J end lost 8 bases, and 10 bases lay between the germline ends. The germline V gene has CDR1 SGHKS and CDR2 YYEKEE (reference sequence). The CDR3 length is 13 residues. The CDR3 is CASSRQVDSPLHF. The CDR3, as DNA: TGTGCCAGCAGCCGACAGGTAGATTCACCCCTCCACTTT.

The chain has TRBV7-6 and TRBJ2-1; TRBD2 aligns across 11 bases. J was trimmed by 5 bases and V by 5 bases; bases with no gene match: 5. Germline CDR1 SGHVS, CDR2 FNYEAQ. This CDR3 spans 15 amino acids. CDR3 nucleotide sequence: TGTGCCAGCAGCGTAACTAGCGGGGGCAACAATGAGCAGTTCTTC. Translating gives CASSVTSGGNNEQFF.

The J gene is TRBJ2-5, the V gene TRBV2; possibly TRBD1 for D (6 bases). This CDR3 is 14 amino acids long. The ends were cut back, 3 bases at V and 5 bases at J, with 13 bases in the middle. Germline lookup yields CDR1 SNHLY and CDR2 FYNNEI. As DNA, the CDR3 is TGTGCCAGCAGTGATTACAGGGTCTTGGAGACCCAGTACTTC. Its translation is CASSDYRVLETQYF.

The chain carries TRBV13 and TRBJ2-3; 11 nucleotides agree with TRBD1. The CDR3 sequence is 18 residues long. The trim removed 5 bases at V and 2 bases at J, leaving 12 bases unmatched. The germline gives CDR1 PRHDT, CDR2 FYEKMQ (reference sequence). The CDR3, as DNA: TGTGCCAGCAGCCGCGGCAGGGGGACAGGGGGAACCACAGATACGCAGTATTTT. Its protein product is CASSRGRGTGGTTDTQYF.

V and J are TRBV19 and TRBJ2-2; TRBD1 agrees at 12 bases. The CDR3 has 14 residues. Germline-derived CDR1 and CDR2 are LNHDA and SQIVND (reference sequence). The V segment lost 7 bases and the J segment 10 bases; nucleotides outside the gene matches: 7. CDR3 amino acids: CASTRDRGLMELFF. The CDR3 DNA reads as TGTGCCAGTACCCGGGACAGGGGGCTTATGGAGCTGTTTTTT. Together with reference TRBV19 and TRBJ2-2, the CDR3 gives the full variable domain: DGGITQSPKYLFRKEGQNVTLSCEQNLNHDAMYWYRQDPGQGLRLIYYSQIVNDFQKGDIAEGYSVSREKKESFPLTVTSAQKNPTAFYLCASTRDRGLMELFFGEGSRLTVL.

The V and J genes are TRBV9 and TRBJ2-5; TRBD2 matches 7 bases. The J call may be mistaken, given a closer DNA end match to TRBJ2-7. Germline CDR1 SGDLS, CDR2 YYNGEE. This CDR3 contains 15 residues. Here the CDR3 reads CASSVGGLADYEQYF. The CDR3 DNA sequence: TGTGCCAGCAGCGTAGGGGGCCTAGCGGACTACGAGCAGTACTTC.

V is TRBV7-6 and J is TRBJ1-2, with 7 bases matching TRBD1. After removal of 1 base from V and 8 bases from J, the junction contained 4 bases not matched to a gene. Germline values: CDR1 SGHVS, CDR2 FNYEAQ. The CDR3 length is 13 residues. DNA of the CDR3: TGTGCCAGCAGCTTAGAAGGGGGCCGGGGCTACACCTTC. It yields the protein CASSLEGGRGYTF.

The chain uses TRBV5-4 and TRBJ1-6; 8 bases are shared with TRBD1. CDR3 length: 13 amino acids. After removal of 7 bases from V and 7 bases from J, the junction contained 4 bases not matched to a gene. Germline V gives CDR1 SGHNT, CDR2 YYREEE (reference sequence). The CDR3 is CASGQGSNSPLHF. CDR3 nucleotides: TGTGCCAGCGGACAGGGAAGCAATTCACCCCTCCACTTT.

V and J are TRBV6-5 and TRBJ1-1; a weak D match, TRBD1 (5 bases). Germline CDR1 is MNHEY and CDR2 is SVGAGI. Trimming shortened V by 4 bases and J by 4 bases, and 13 bases separated the two germline ends. This CDR3 region has 14 residues. DNA for the CDR3: TGTGCCAGCAGTTTCGGGGGGTTGGCCACTGAAGCTTTCTTT. Encoded protein: CASSFGGLATEAFF.

This sequence joins TRBV5-4 and TRBJ2-5; 7 bases align to TRBD1. J lost 1 base, V lost 4 bases, and 7 bases had no gene match. CDR3 length equals 15 residues. The germline V gene has CDR1 SGHNT and CDR2 YYREEE (reference sequence). The CDR3 DNA sequence: TGTGCCAGCAGCGACAGAAGACAGGGCCAAGAGACCCAGTACTTC. Encoded protein: CASSDRRQGQETQYF.

This clone was counted between two and nine times. The chain couples TRBV5-1 to TRBJ1-5, with TRBD1 as a possible D gene (6 bases). Looked up from germline, CDR1 is SGHRS and CDR2 is YFSETQ. The CDR3 has 15 amino acids. Trimming took off 0 bases at V and 6 bases at J, with 13 bases between the two ends. CDR3 residues: CASSLDGGYGQPQHF. The CDR3 DNA is TGCGCCAGCAGCTTGGATGGGGGCTACGGTCAGCCCCAGCATTTT.

The rearrangement uses TRBV9 and TRBJ2-2, with 9 nucleotides matching TRBD1. The CDR3 length is 17 residues. Trimming took 5 bases from V and 6 from J; bases not matched to a gene: 14. Germline CDR1 is SGDLS and CDR2 is YYNGEE. Here the CDR3 DNA reads TGTGCCAGCAGTAACGGACAGGGGATAAGGAAGGCCGGGGAGCTGTTTTTT. As protein: CASSNGQGIRKAGELFF.

V gene TRBV6-4 combines with J gene TRBJ2-1; 9 bases match TRBD2. The CDR3 spans 14 residues. Germline assignment: CDR1 MRHNA and CDR2 SNTAGT. V gave up 3 bases and J gave up 4 bases; unmatched junction bases: 1. CDR3 loop: CASSERGGYNEQFF. CDR3 coding DNA: TGTGCCAGCAGTGAGCGGGGGGGATACAATGAGCAGTTCTTC.

V usage is TRBV27 and J usage is TRBJ2-7; D is possibly TRBD1 (5 bases). Germline V gene data show CDR1 as MNHEY and CDR2 as SMNVEV (reference sequence). The CDR3 runs to 13 residues. Deletions cut 5 bases from V and 2 bases from J, with 10 bases between. The CDR3 DNA reads as TGTGCCAGCAGTCTCACAGGCCCCTACGAGCAGTACTTC. Its protein product is CASSLTGPYEQYF.